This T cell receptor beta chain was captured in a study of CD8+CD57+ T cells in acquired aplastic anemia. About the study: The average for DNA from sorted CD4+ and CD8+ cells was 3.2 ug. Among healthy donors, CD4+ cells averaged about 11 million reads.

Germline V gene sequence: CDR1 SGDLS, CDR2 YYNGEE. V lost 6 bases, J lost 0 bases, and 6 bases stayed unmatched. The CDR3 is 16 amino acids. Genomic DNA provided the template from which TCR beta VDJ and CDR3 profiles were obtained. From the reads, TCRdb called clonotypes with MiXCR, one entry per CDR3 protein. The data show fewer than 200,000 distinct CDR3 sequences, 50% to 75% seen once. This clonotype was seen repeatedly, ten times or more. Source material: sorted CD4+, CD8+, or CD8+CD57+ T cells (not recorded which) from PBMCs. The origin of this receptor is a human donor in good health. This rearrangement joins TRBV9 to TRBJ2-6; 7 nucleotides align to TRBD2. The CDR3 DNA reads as TGTGCCAGCAACCTGGGGGGGGGCTCTGGGGCCAACGTCCTGACTTTC. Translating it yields CASNLGGGSGANVLTF.